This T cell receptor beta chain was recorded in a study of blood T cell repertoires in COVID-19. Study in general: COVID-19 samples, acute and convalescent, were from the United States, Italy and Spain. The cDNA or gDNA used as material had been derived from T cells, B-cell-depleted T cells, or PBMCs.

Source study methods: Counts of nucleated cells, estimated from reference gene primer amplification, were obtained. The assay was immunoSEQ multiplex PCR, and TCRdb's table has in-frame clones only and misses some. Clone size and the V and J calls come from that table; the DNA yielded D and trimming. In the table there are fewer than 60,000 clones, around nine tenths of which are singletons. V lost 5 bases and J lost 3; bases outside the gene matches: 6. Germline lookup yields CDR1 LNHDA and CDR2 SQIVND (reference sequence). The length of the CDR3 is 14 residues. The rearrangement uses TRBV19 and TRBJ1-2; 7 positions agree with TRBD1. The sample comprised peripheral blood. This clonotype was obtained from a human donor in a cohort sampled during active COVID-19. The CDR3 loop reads CASSAQGTDYGYTF. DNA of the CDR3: TGTGCCAGTAGTGCTCAGGGGACAGACTATGGCTACACCTTC. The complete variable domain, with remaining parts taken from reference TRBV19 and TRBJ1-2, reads DGGITQSPKYLFRKEGQNVTLSCEQNLNHDAMYWYRQDPGQGLRLIYYSQIVNDFQKGDIAEGYSVSREKKESFPLTVTSAQKNPTAFYLCASSAQGTDYGYTFGSGTRLTVV.